This TCR beta chain was recorded in a study of CD4 T cells in relation to SARS-CoV-2 and coronaviruses (dated by TCRdb to the early 2020s). For the wider study: In the ViraFEST assay, PBMCs were cultured with antigen for roughly ten days, after which TCR beta CDR3s were sequenced to identify clonal expansions specific to the antigen. An HIV-1 Nef peptide pool or a no-peptide culture served as the negative reference condition. HLA restriction was mapped for shared crossreactive spike epitopes using patient-derived lymphoblastoid cell lines. Memory CD4+ T cell crossreactivity between SARS-CoV-2 and common cold coronavirus spike proteins was assessed at the TCR clonotype level in the study. Samples from a few pre-COVID donors and the naive versus memory experiments were sequenced with the Adaptive Biotechnologies TCR-sequencing kit; other data were Illumina-based. A different, Illumina-based TCR-beta assay was used to sequence expansion assays from other donors in the study.

CDR1 and CDR2 are drawn from the germline V gene: MNHGY, SVAAGI. V and J are trimmed by 2 bases and 6 bases, and the gene matches miss 9 bases of the junction. There are 16 amino acids in the CDR3, from cysteine to phenylalanine inclusive. Of all the DNA, just the CDR3 is kept, 48 bases in frame from base 1. CD4+ T cells from unexposed donors were collected before the COVID-19 pandemic (2011-2018). The EasySep CD4+ T cell isolation kit was used to isolate CD4+ T cells once the cultures had run for 10 to 11 days. As far as cell numbers permitted, CD4+ T cells from unexposed donors were tested for reactivity against SARS-CoV-2 S and N as well as four spike pools from common cold coronaviruses. Each well received millions of PBMCs, cultured in IMDM supplemented with approximately 5% human AB serum and 9.5 to 10 IU/ml IL-2. Half of the culture medium was replaced with fresh IL-2-containing medium on days 3 and 7. Triplicate replicate wells were generally used for each peptide culture condition. The leukapheresis product for the unexposed donors was obtained through commercial purchase. Ficoll-Paque PLUS gradient centrifugation was used to isolate PBMCs from leukapheresis product or whole blood. PBMCs were either used fresh in the expansion assay or cryopreserved at -140 degrees C. The QIAamp Micro DNA Kit was used to extract genomic DNA from the CD4+ T cells.

Remarks on this clone: Its antigen specificity is not known. Base qualities are missing; no much larger clone stands one base away.

On the study overall, not on this receptor specifically: Crossreactivity analysis centred on spike protein, so crossreactivity against other viral proteins was not assessed. The study was constrained by small numbers of patients and of tested TCRs. Pre-pandemic and post-infection samples were not both contributed by any donor, so tracing of the source of pre-existing responses was limited. Memory CD4+ clonotypes crossrecognizing SARS-CoV-2 and at least one common cold coronavirus spike were found in roughly three fifths of donors. Significantly weaker SARS-CoV-2-driven expansion was shown by crossreactive clones than by monoreactive clones, consistent with antigenic imprinting.

Libraries were constructed by the immunoSEQ multiplex PCR assay. On the study's bioinformatics: During preprocessing, nonproductive sequences were removed, along with CDR3s that did not begin with C, did not end with F or W, or were shorter than 7 amino acids. The MANAFEST web app identified antigen-specific clonotypes based on expansion compared with the reference and other culture wells. A clone counted as positive if significantly expanded in 2 of 3 replicate wells versus the reference culture at FDR below 0.05. Positive clones also required significant expansion versus all other tandem wells and an odds ratio above 5. Pairwise Levenshtein distance, computed with the stringdist R package after three terminal residues were trimmed from each end, was used as the measure of CDR3 homology. What TCRdb holds here is the immuneACCESS table cut down to in-frame rearrangements. Part of the clones is not present; checked against another copy, under half of the missing clones reflect an unresolved V gene, and the others are unexplained. V and J calls and clone size come straight from that table; D and trimming were deduced from the DNA. A total of under 30,000 clones appear in this sample, more than 75% of them only once. The ten top clones hold about 14% of the sample.

This sequence uses TRBV6-9 and TRBJ2-2; TRBD1 matches 7 bases in the middle. This receptor was taken from a human donor in good health. Source material: CD4+ T cells from PBMCs, cultured in vitro. The DNA sequence follows: TGTGCCAGCAGTTATCTGAGGGGGCGAGTCCCCGGGGAGCTGTTTTTT. This translates into CASSYLRGRVPGELFF.